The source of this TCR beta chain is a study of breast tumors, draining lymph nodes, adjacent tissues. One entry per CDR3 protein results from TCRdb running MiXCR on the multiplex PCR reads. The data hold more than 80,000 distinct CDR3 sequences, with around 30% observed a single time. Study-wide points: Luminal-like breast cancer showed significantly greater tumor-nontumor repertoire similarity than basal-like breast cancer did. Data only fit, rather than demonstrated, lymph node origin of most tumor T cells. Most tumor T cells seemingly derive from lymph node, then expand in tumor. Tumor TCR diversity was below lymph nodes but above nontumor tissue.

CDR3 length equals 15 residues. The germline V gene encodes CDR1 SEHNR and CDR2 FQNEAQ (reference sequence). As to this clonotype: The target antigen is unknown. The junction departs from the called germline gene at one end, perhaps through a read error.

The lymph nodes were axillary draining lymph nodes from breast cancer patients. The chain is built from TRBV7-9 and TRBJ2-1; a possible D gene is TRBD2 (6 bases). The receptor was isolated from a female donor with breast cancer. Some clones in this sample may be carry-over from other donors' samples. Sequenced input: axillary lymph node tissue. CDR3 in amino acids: CASSLGLAGGDEQLF. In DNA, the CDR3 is TGTGCCAGCAGCTTAGGGCTAGCAGGAGGGGATGAGCAGCTCTTC.